A single T cell receptor (beta chain) is shown here with its context. Measured with immunoSEQ multiplex PCR; TCRdb has only the in-frame clones, and not every one. The sample carries 400,000 or so clones, about 88% recorded once. These data are taken from a study of blood T cell repertoires in COVID-19. The CDR3 spans 14 residues. Deletions cut 3 bases from V and 1 base from J, with 10 bases between. The germline CDR1 and CDR2 sequences are ENHRY and SYGVKD. This TCR came from a woman aged 40 to 50 with COVID-19, enrolled during active disease. The source material was peripheral blood. This chain uses TRBV10-3 with TRBJ2-7; D is possibly TRBD2 (5 bases). Here the CDR3 DNA reads TGTGCCATCAGTGAAACCGAGGGTTCCTACGAGCAGTACTTC. Translation gives CAISETEGSYEQYF.